This T cell receptor beta chain originates from a study of blood T cell repertoires in COVID-19. The overall study: Samples taken during acute and convalescent COVID-19 were collected in the United States, Italy and Spain. Nucleic acid was either cDNA or gDNA, and it came from T cells, B-cell-depleted T cells, or PBMCs.

Original data processing: Nucleated cell number was recorded as an estimate derived from reference gene primer amplification. Measured with immunoSEQ multiplex PCR; TCRdb has only the in-frame clones, and not every one. V, J and clone size are taken as reported in that table, and D and trimming were inferred from the DNA itself. The sample shows about 75,000 clones, roughly 82% of them seen only once. Trimming at V came to 1 base and at J to 8 bases, leaving 9 bases not matched to a gene. The V gene's germline CDR1 is SGHTA and CDR2 FQGTGA. The CDR3 sequence is 16 residues long. The genes are TRBV7-3 and TRBJ2-1, with TRBD2 matching 9 bases. The material sequenced was peripheral blood. This clonotype originated in a woman aged 45-60 years with acute or convalescent COVID-19. The CDR3 reads CASSLSGRANPHEQFF. Here the CDR3 DNA reads TGTGCCAGCAGCTTAAGCGGGAGGGCCAACCCCCATGAGCAGTTCTTC.